What follows are 21 T cell receptor beta chains derived from one specimen sequenced in a study of cytomegalovirus exposure and HLA in healthy donors. In the PCR, 60 Vbeta and 13 Jbeta primers were used. This table comes from immunoSEQ multiplex PCR, and its TCRdb copy is limited to in-frame clones, with some not included. Among fewer than 200,000 clones listed, roughly 78% were seen once. The sample taken for sequencing was PBMCs. The origin of the receptors is a boy younger than 18 in good health and CMV-seronegative.

CDR3 region: CASSSWDRDEQYF. Here the CDR3 DNA reads TGTGCCAGCAGCTCTTGGGACAGGGACGAGCAGTACTTC. This chain uses TRBV7-3 with TRBJ2-7, with TRBD1 identical over 9 bases. CDR1 is SGHTA and CDR2 is FQGTGA in the germline V gene. This CDR3 has 13 amino acids. J gave up 5 bases and V 4 bases, and 3 bases lay outside the gene matches.

The V gene is TRBV5-1, the J gene TRBJ2-5, with 7 bases matching TRBD2. The CDR3 contains 13 residues. Trimming cost V 1 base and J 3 bases; bases outside gene matches: 0. Germline assignment: CDR1 SGHRS and CDR2 YFSETQ. As DNA, the CDR3 is TGCGCCAGCAGCTTGAGCGGGAAAGAGACCCAGTACTTC. Translation gives CASSLSGKETQYF.

The V and J genes are TRBV29-1 and TRBJ2-7; D remains unclear. The length of the CDR3 is 11 residues. V was pared by 2 bases and J by 3 bases, with 5 bases between. Germline loops: CDR1 SQVTM, CDR2 ANQGSEA. CDR3 sequence reads: CSVEISYEQYF. CDR3 coding DNA: TGCAGCGTTGAAATCAGCTACGAGCAGTACTTC.

This sequence joins TRBV19 and TRBJ2-1, with unresolved D. Trimming removed 3 bases from V and 0 bases from J, with 9 bases in between. In germline, CDR1 is LNHDA, CDR2 SQIVND (reference sequence). This CDR3 spans 15 amino acids. The CDR3 protein is CASSIKYGSYNEQFF. DNA for the CDR3: TGTGCCAGTAGTATTAAATACGGCTCCTACAATGAGCAGTTCTTC.

The J gene is TRBJ1-5, the V gene TRBV6-1; maybe TRBD1 (5 bases). Trimming took 8 bases from V and 4 from J, leaving 12 bases between them. Germline-derived CDR1 and CDR2 are MNHNS and SASEGT. The CDR3 covers 13 residues. The CDR3 DNA is TGTGCCAGCCGACAGTTGGGGAATCAGCCCCAGCATTTT. This encodes CASRQLGNQPQHF.

The chain recombines TRBV2 with TRBJ2-5; 12 positions agree with TRBD1. V was clipped by 8 bases and J by 11 bases; unmatched bases: 12. This CDR3 contains 14 residues. The germline V gene encodes CDR1 SNHLY and CDR2 FYNNEI. The CDR3 DNA is TGTGCCAGCGGGTTACCGGGACAGGGGGCATGGCAGTACTTC. Translating gives CASGLPGQGAWQYF.

V usage is TRBV6-6 and J usage is TRBJ2-7; D perhaps matches TRBD1 (6 bases). The CDR3 is 16 residues long. V lost 0 bases and J 2 bases, leaving 14 bases between the germline ends. Germline V lookup: CDR1 MNHNY, CDR2 SVGAGI (reference sequence). CDR3 sequence reads: CASSYSPGDGAYEQYF. CDR3 nucleotide sequence: TGTGCCAGCAGTTACTCCCCAGGGGACGGAGCCTACGAGCAGTACTTC.

This clone has only a few counts. This chain connects TRBV5-1 to TRBJ1-2, with 9 bases identical to TRBD1. The CDR3 covers 16 residues. The germline CDR1 and CDR2 sequences are SGHRS and YFSETQ. V gave up 2 bases and J gave up 5 bases; unmatched junction bases: 10. The CDR3 bases are TGCGCCAGCAGCTTTACAGGGGGCGCGTCCCGGTATGGCTACACCTTC. Its translation is CASSFTGGASRYGYTF.

The chain links TRBV7-8 to TRBJ2-7; maybe TRBD1 (5 bases). V was cut by 5 bases and J by 2 bases, with 13 bases left in between. The CDR3 runs to 14 residues. Germline-derived CDR1 and CDR2 are SGHVS and FQNEAQ. This chain's CDR3 is CASSPSDSPYEQYF. DNA for the CDR3: TGTGCCAGCAGCCCAAGCGACAGCCCCTACGAGCAGTACTTC.

The chain is built from TRBV9 and TRBJ1-5; the D gene is possibly TRBD1 (6 bases). Germline V gene sequence: CDR1 SGDLS, CDR2 YYNGEE. Trimming cost V 0 bases and J 2 bases, with 9 bases left between them. The CDR3 has 15 amino acids. CDR3: CASSVDRVGNQPQHF. The CDR3 DNA follows: TGTGCCAGCAGCGTAGACAGGGTTGGCAATCAGCCCCAGCATTTT.

This clone was detected only a few times. Other DNA sequences in the sample encode the same CDR3. The chain combines TRBV5-1 with TRBJ1-2, with 7 bases fitting TRBD1. J lost 8 bases, V lost 4 bases, and 8 bases had no gene match. Germline CDR1 reads SGHRS; CDR2 reads YFSETQ. The CDR3 runs 13 residues. The DNA for the CDR3 is TGCGCCAGCAGCCCAGGGACAGAGAGGGGCTACACCTTC. Its protein is CASSPGTERGYTF.

The chain recombines TRBV7-9 with TRBJ2-5; 11 bases line up with TRBD2. Matching the DNA end better, TRBJ2-7 makes the J call doubtful. Germline CDR1 and CDR2: SEHNR and FQNEAQ (reference sequence). The CDR3 is made up of 15 amino acids. CDR3 residues: CASSSGLADSYEQYF. DNA of the CDR3: TGTGCCAGCAGCTCGGGACTAGCGGACTCCTACGAGCAGTACTTC.

The chain combines TRBV7-6 with TRBJ2-1, with a possible D match to TRBD2 (5 bases). This CDR3 has 14 amino acids. Trimming took off 5 bases at V and 2 bases at J, with 10 bases between the two ends. Germline loops: CDR1 SGHVS, CDR2 FNYEAQ. CDR3: CASSVRDAYNEQFF. The CDR3 nucleotides read TGTGCCAGCAGCGTCCGGGATGCCTACAATGAGCAGTTCTTC.

The J gene is TRBJ1-5, the V gene TRBV6-5, with 7 bases lining up with TRBD1. V was pared by 9 bases and J by 1 base, with 6 bases of the junction left unmatched. Germline V gives CDR1 MNHEY, CDR2 SVGAGI. This CDR3 contains 14 residues. Written as DNA, the CDR3 is TGTGCCAGTCGTCCGGGACAGAGCAATCAGCCCCAGCATTTT. Its protein is CASRPGQSNQPQHF.

The chain recombines TRBV19 with TRBJ2-5; possibly TRBD1 for D (5 bases). The V gene lost 9 bases and the J gene lost 4 bases, with 15 bases spanning the gap. The CDR3 totals 13 residues. Germline CDR1 and CDR2: LNHDA and SQIVND (reference sequence). CDR3 sequence (DNA): TGTGCCAGCCAACCCCGTAGGGGAGAGACCCAGTACTTC. As protein: CASQPRRGETQYF.

This clone was recorded a few times. The chain has TRBV7-2 and TRBJ2-7; 9 bases fit TRBD2. The J segment lost 3 bases and the V segment lost 0 bases, leaving 3 bases of the junction unmatched. CDR1 and CDR2 (germline): SGHTA, FQGNSA. The CDR3 consists of 15 residues. CDR3 in DNA: TGTGCCAGCAGCTTAGCGAGTAGCGGGAGCTACGAGCAGTACTTC. Protein sequence: CASSLASSGSYEQYF.

The chain's CDR3 is CASRTDAGTLDTEAFF. In nucleotides, the CDR3 is TGTGCCAGCAGAACCGACGCCGGGACTTTGGACACTGAAGCTTTCTTT. The chain combines TRBV5-4 with TRBJ1-1; D possibly corresponds to TRBD1 (5 bases). The ends were cut back, 5 bases at V and 3 bases at J, with 20 bases in the middle. The germline CDR1 and CDR2 sequences are SGHNT and YYREEE (reference sequence). The CDR3 covers 16 residues.

The count of this clone is one. The V gene is TRBV19, the J gene TRBJ1-2; a possible D gene is TRBD1 (5 bases). Germline assignment: CDR1 LNHDA and CDR2 SQIVND (reference sequence). V shed 7 bases and J shed 4 bases, with 10 bases lying between them. The CDR3 is 12 amino acids. In DNA form, the CDR3 reads TGTGCCAGTACAGGGTTCGGCTATGGCTACACCTTC. Protein: CASTGFGYGYTF.

This clone is a singleton in its sample. The V and J genes are TRBV7-8 and TRBJ2-7; 11 nucleotides align to TRBD1. Trimming removed 2 bases from V and 4 bases from J; junction bases left unmatched: 4. Germline CDR1 reads SGHVS; CDR2 reads FQNEAQ. The CDR3 spans 15 residues. CDR3 in DNA: TGTGCCAGCAGCTTAACCGGGACAGGGGGTTACGAGCAGTACTTC. This encodes CASSLTGTGGYEQYF.

This clone has just one count. The gene calls are TRBV4-2 and TRBJ2-1; the match to TRBD2 covers 14 bases. J was trimmed by 9 bases and V by 6 bases; bases with no gene match: 13. CDR1 is LGHNA and CDR2 is YNFKEQ in the germline V gene. The CDR3 loop spans 17 amino acids. CDR3 protein: CASSPEGLAGESGEQFF. CDR3 coding DNA: TGTGCCAGCAGTCCTGAGGGACTAGCGGGAGAGTCGGGTGAGCAGTTCTTC.

The chain links TRBV5-1 to TRBJ1-5; D gene unclear. This CDR3 is 15 amino acids long. V was cut by 0 bases and J by 4 bases, with 11 bases left in between. Germline assignment: CDR1 SGHRS and CDR2 YFSETQ. This CDR3 is CASSLGPGGNQPQHF. Written as DNA, the CDR3 is TGCGCCAGCAGCTTGGGGCCCGGAGGGAATCAGCCCCAGCATTTT.